These T cell receptor beta chains were read from a single sample in a study of cytomegalovirus exposure and HLA in healthy donors. TCRdb's table, derived via immunoSEQ multiplex PCR, lists solely in-frame clones and lacks some. The data contain fewer than 65,000 clones, around 73% of them singletons. The material sequenced was PBMCs. These receptors were collected from a man aged 50 to 59 in good health and CMV-seronegative. Both conserved end residues are part of each CDR3. The D gene is left open where the match is weak. For some rows the clone size is stated as once, few or many, or as a class when expanded; others skip it.

clone_size j_call v_call d_call cdr3_nt cdr3_aa
- TRBJ1-2 TRBV6-1 TRBD1 TGTGCCAGCAGTGAATTTGACGACAGGGTTTATGGCTACACCTTC CASSEFDDRVYGYTF
few TRBJ1-1 TRBV15 TRBD1 TGTGCCACCAGCTCAAGAGTGACAGGGGCTGAAGCTTTCTTT CATSSRVTGAEAFF
- TRBJ1-5 TRBV19 - TGTGCCAGTAGGGAATCGGGGGGGAAGCCCCAGCATTTT CASRESGGKPQHF
few TRBJ1-1 TRBV6-5 - TGTGCCAGCAGTTACTCGAGTGATGTTGCGTCTTTCTTT CASSYSSDVASFF
- TRBJ1-1 TRBV9 TRBD1 TGTGCCAGCAGCCCCACCAGGGGGCAGGCTTTCTTT CASSPTRGQAFF
few TRBJ2-3 TRBV27 - TGTGCCAGCACCGACTACCGGGGTATAGGAACAGATACGCAGTATTTT CASTDYRGIGTDTQYF
few TRBJ2-2 TRBV30 - TGTGCCTGGAGGCAGACCGGGGAGCTGTTTTTT CAWRQTGELFF
- TRBJ1-5 TRBV7-6 - TGTGCCAGCAGCTTAGGCCGGGGCGGGGGCCTGGTCCAGCCCCAGCATTTT CASSLGRGGGLVQPQHF
once TRBJ2-1 TRBV7-8 - TGTGCCAGCAGCTTCTCCCAGGTTGGCAATGAGCAGTTCTTC CASSFSQVGNEQFF
few TRBJ1-4 TRBV2 TRBD1 TGTGCCAGCAGAAAAGGGACAGGGCGGAATGAAAAACTGTTTTTT CASRKGTGRNEKLFF
- TRBJ1-2 TRBV9 TRBD1 TGTGCCAGCAGCGTAGGAGGGGACAGCTACCAGTATGGCTACACCTTC CASSVGGDSYQYGYTF
- TRBJ2-1 TRBV6-1 - TGTGCCAGCAGTGACAGGGGTTTTTTTCCTGAGCAGTTCTTC CASSDRGFFPEQFF
few TRBJ1-4 TRBV14 TRBD1 TGTGCCAGCAGTCGGACAGGGCGACTTGAAAAACTGTTTTTT CASSRTGRLEKLFF
once TRBJ2-7 TRBV9 TRBD1 TGTGCCAGCAGCGAGGGGACAGGACCCTACGAGCAGTACTTC CASSEGTGPYEQYF
- TRBJ1-6 TRBV2 - - CASVGRGTHF
- TRBJ2-7 TRBV4-1 - TGCGCCAGCAGCCAAGCGGACGGAGGTATCGACGAGCAGTACTTC CASSQADGGIDEQYF
- TRBJ2-1 TRBV9 TRBD2 TGTGCCAGCAGCGTCCAAAGCAGCGGGGGTTCCTCCTACAATGAGCAGTTCTTC CASSVQSSGGSSYNEQFF
- TRBJ2-3 TRBV11-2 TRBD2 TGTGCCAGCAGCCCCGGGGGGGGAGTGGCAGATACGCAGTATTTT CASSPGGGVADTQYF
- TRBJ2-3 TRBV7-9 TRBD2 TGTGCCAGCAGCTCCTTCCTACGGGGGGGGACAGATACGCAGTATTTT CASSSFLRGGTDTQYF
- TRBJ2-7 TRBV2 - TGTGCCAGCAGGGACTCTTCCTACGAGCAGTACTTC CASRDSSYEQYF
few TRBJ2-2 TRBV15 TRBD2 TGTGCCACCAGCAGAGCGACCGGGACTAGCCCCGGGGAGCTGTTTTTT CATSRATGTSPGELFF
once TRBJ2-1 TRBV7-2 - TGTGCCAGCAGCCAGGTGGCCTACAATGAGCAGTTCTTC CASSQVAYNEQFF
- TRBJ2-3 TRBV7-9 - TGTGCCAGCAGCGGGGGTCGGGGGGCGGATACGCAGTATTTT CASSGGRGADTQYF
- TRBJ1-6 TRBV9 - TGTGCCAGCAGCCCCCGACAGGAAAATTCACCCCTCCACTTT CASSPRQENSPLHF
- TRBJ1-1 TRBV10-3 - TGTGCCATCAGTGAGGCGGGGGCAGGGAAGCTTCTCACTGAAGCTTTCTTT CAISEAGAGKLLTEAFF
- TRBJ1-2 TRBV19 TRBD1 TGTGCCAGTAGTCTAACCCCGGACAGGGAAGACGGCTACACCTTC CASSLTPDREDGYTF
- TRBJ1-4 TRBV6-6 TRBD1 TGTGCCAGCAGTTACTCGGGACAGGGCGGCTCGGAAAAACTGTTTTTT CASSYSGQGGSEKLFF
- TRBJ2-3 TRBV5-1 TRBD2 TGCGCCAGCAGCCGAGCGGGGACTAGCGGGACAGATACGCAGTATTTT CASSRAGTSGTDTQYF
- TRBJ2-3 TRBV10-1 TRBD2 TGCGCCAGCAGAGCGGGGAGCACAGATACGCAGTATTTT CASRAGSTDTQYF
medium-sized TRBJ1-1 TRBV6-6 - TGTGCCAGCACCCCCGGGAGGGGCGGTGAAGCTTTCTTT CASTPGRGGEAFF
once TRBJ2-4 TRBV19 - TGTGCCAGTAGTATGTCCACGCCGCGGGCGGCGCTAGCCAAAAACATTCAGTACTTC CASSMSTPRAALAKNIQYF
- TRBJ1-2 TRBV30 - TGTGCCTGGAGATCGTCCGGGGACTATGGCTACACCTTC CAWRSSGDYGYTF
- TRBJ2-2 TRBV9 TRBD1 TGTGCCAGCAGCGGGACAGGGGACACCGGGGAGCTGTTTTTT CASSGTGDTGELFF
- TRBJ2-6 TRBV5-1 - TGCGCCAGCAGCTTATCAAATGGCCGGGCCAACGTCCTGACTTTC CASSLSNGRANVLTF
- TRBJ1-2 TRBV5-6 - TGTGCCAGCAGCTTCGGGGGGCATTATGGCTACACCTTC CASSFGGHYGYTF
- TRBJ1-2 TRBV5-6 TRBD1 TGTGCCAGCAGCTCCGGTACCCCACAGGGGGGATATGGCTACACCTTC CASSSGTPQGGYGYTF
- TRBJ2-2 TRBV19 TRBD1 TGTGCCAGTAGTATGGGTCGAGACAGGGGGCACACCGGGGAGCTGTTTTTT CASSMGRDRGHTGELFF
- TRBJ1-4 TRBV6-6 TRBD1 TGTGCCAGCAGTTACCAGGGGGCGCCTACTGAAAAACTGTTTTTT CASSYQGAPTEKLFF
- TRBJ1-6 TRBV9 - TGTGCCAGCAGCGTCGACGGCCTGCGGGCCGAACGTGGGTCACCCCTCCACTTT CASSVDGLRAERGSPLHF
- TRBJ2-5 TRBV6-6 - TGTGCCAGCAGTTCCGGAGGGTGGGAGACCCAGTACTTC CASSSGGWETQYF
few TRBJ1-2 TRBV11-1 - TGTGCCAGCGGAACCGAGGGAGACTATGGCTACACCTTC CASGTEGDYGYTF
once TRBJ2-7 TRBV7-3 - TGTGCCAGCAGCTTAGGGGCCGGCTACGAGCAGTACTTC CASSLGAGYEQYF
- TRBJ2-4 TRBV2 - TGTGCCAGCGTGGGGAGCGCCAAAAACATTCAGTACTTC CASVGSAKNIQYF
few TRBJ1-1 TRBV2 - TGTGCCAGCAGAGAACAACAGGGCTCAGAGGCTTTCTTT CASREQQGSEAFF
- TRBJ1-1 TRBV12-5 - TGTGCTAGTGACCCCCGGGAGGGCAGGGAAACTGAAGCTTTCTTT CASDPREGRETEAFF
- TRBJ1-1 TRBV5-1 - TGCGCCAGCAAGCGGGGGGGGGACACTGAAGCTTTCTTT CASKRGGDTEAFF
- TRBJ2-7 TRBV5-1 TRBD1 TGCGCCAGCAGCCCTTCCACAGGGGGCGCCGAAGCCGTCGGTTTCGAGCAGTACTTC CASSPSTGGAEAVGFEQYF
once TRBJ1-2 TRBV7-3 - TGTGCCAGCAGCTTAACAGGAGGAAACTATGGCTACACCTTC CASSLTGGNYGYTF
few TRBJ1-2 TRBV7-8 TRBD1 TGTGCCAGCAGCTTCTCGACAGGGGCAGGCTATGGCTACACCTTC CASSFSTGAGYGYTF
- TRBJ1-1 TRBV14 - TGTGCCAGCAGCCGGACGGGGTTGACTGAAGCTTTCTTT CASSRTGLTEAFF
- TRBJ2-7 TRBV27 TRBD1 TGTGCCAGCAGTTTAAGGAGGGGGACAGGGGGGTACGAGCAGTACTTC CASSLRRGTGGYEQYF
- TRBJ2-7 TRBV5-1 - TGCGCCAGCAGCTTGGAGGCAGGAAACTCCTACGAGCAGTACTTC CASSLEAGNSYEQYF
- TRBJ2-3 TRBV5-1 - TGCGCCAGCAGCGACTTAGATACGCAGTATTTT CASSDLDTQYF
- TRBJ2-5 TRBV5-4 TRBD1 TGTGCCAGCAGCTCCCCGGGCAGGGGGATGCAAGAGACCCAGTACTTC CASSSPGRGMQETQYF
- TRBJ2-6 TRBV19 TRBD1 TGTGCCACTGCTAAAAGACAGGGGACAGAAAGGGCCAACGTCCTGACTTTC CATAKRQGTERANVLTF
once TRBJ1-1 TRBV5-1 - TGCGCCAGCAGCTTGGCGGGGTTCGGGGTTCTGTCGGCTAGCTCTGGGAGAAACACTGAAGCTTTCTTT CASSLAGFGVLSASSGRNTEAFF
- TRBJ2-7 TRBV27 TRBD1 TGTGCCAGCAGCCCACACAGGGGTTACCCGCCAATGCCGTACTTC CASSPHRGYPPMPYF